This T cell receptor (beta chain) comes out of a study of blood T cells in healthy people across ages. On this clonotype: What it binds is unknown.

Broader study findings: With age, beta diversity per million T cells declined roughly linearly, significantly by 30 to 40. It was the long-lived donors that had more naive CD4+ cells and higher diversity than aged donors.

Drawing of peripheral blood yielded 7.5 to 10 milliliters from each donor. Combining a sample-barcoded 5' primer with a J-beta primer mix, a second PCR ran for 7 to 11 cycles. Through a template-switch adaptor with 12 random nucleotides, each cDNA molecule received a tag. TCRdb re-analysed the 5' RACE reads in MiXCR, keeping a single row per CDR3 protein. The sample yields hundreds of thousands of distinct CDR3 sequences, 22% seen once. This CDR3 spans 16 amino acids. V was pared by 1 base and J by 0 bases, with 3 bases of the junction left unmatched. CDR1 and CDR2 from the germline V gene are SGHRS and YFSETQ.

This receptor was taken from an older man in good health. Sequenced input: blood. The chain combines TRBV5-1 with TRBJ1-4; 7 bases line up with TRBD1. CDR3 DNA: TGCGCCAGCAGCTTGACAGGGGTAGCAACTAATGAAAAACTGTTTTTT. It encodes CASSLTGVATNEKLFF.